Sequencing of this T cell receptor (beta chain) was carried out in a study of T cell responses to AZD1222 COVID-19 vaccine. General observations from the study: Baseline seropositivity occurred in only 5 to 7 AZD1222 recipients. Compared with day 0, the breadth and depth of the Spike-specific TCR repertoire rose significantly after two doses of AZD1222.

V was trimmed by 0 bases and J by 7 bases, leaving 11 bases between them. CDR1 is SGHRS and CDR2 is YFSETQ in the germline V gene. The CDR3 spans 14 residues. The method was immunoSEQ multiplex PCR; TCRdb's version includes in-frame clones alone and lacks a portion of them. Of more than 85,000 clones listed, 70% to 85% are singletons. This clone was seen only once. Its target is not known. The chain is built from TRBV5-1 and TRBJ2-1, with a tentative D call TRBD1 (6 bases). The specimen was peripheral blood, collected on day 0 of AZD1222 vaccination. The receptor's source is an adult in good health. CDR3 sequence (DNA): TGCGCCAGCAGCTTGGGACAGGCGAGTAATGAGCAGTTCTTC. This encodes CASSLGQASNEQFF.